This TCR beta chain stems from a study of T cell responses to AZD1222 COVID-19 vaccine. In the study overall: Researchers grouped second doses given at about 4 or about 12 weeks into one pool. Study-level findings and limits: There were vaccine-associated CD4 TCRs across spike, dominant at 160-218 and 743-854. Baseline seropositivity characterized only six or seven AZD1222 recipients.

This clone showed up just a few times. Its cognate antigen is unknown. Only in-frame clones appear in the TCRdb table, and some are missing; sequencing was by immunoSEQ multiplex PCR. The sample gives more than 80,000 clones, 88% of which show up once; 4.5% to 6% is in the top ten. The sequencing used peripheral blood, collected on day 0 of AZD1222 vaccination. The clonotype comes from an adult in good health.

For the CDR3, the DNA is TGTGCCAGCAGCTTAGATCACAGGCCAGGCACTGAAGCTTTCTTT. Translation: CASSLDHRPGTEAFF. V gene TRBV11-2 combines with J gene TRBJ1-1; perhaps TRBD1 as D (5 bases). Germline CDR1 reads SGHAT; CDR2 reads FQNNGV. The CDR3 spans 15 residues. V shed 0 bases and J shed 4 bases, with 12 bases lying between them.